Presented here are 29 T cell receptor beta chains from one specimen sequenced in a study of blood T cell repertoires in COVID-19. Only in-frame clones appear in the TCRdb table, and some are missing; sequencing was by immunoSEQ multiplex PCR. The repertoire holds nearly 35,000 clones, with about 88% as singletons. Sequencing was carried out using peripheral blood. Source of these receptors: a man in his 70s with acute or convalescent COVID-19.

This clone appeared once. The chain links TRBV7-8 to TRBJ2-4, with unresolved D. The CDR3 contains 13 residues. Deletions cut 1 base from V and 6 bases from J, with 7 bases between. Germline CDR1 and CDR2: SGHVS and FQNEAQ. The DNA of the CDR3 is TGTGCCAGCAGCTTAGGGCATTTAAACATTCAGTACTTC. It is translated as CASSLGHLNIQYF. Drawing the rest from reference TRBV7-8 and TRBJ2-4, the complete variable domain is GAGVSQSPRYKVAKRGQDVALRCDPISGHVSLFWYQQALGQGPEFLTYFQNEAQLDKSGLPSDRFFAERPEGSVSTLKIQRTQQEDSAVYLCASSLGHLNIQYFGAGTRLSVL.

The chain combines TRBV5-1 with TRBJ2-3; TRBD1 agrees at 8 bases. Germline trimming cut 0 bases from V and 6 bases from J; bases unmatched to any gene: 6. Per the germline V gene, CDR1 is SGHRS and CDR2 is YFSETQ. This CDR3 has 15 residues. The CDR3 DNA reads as TGCGCCAGCAGCTTGGATTCAGGGGGCTTCGATACGCAGTATTTT. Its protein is CASSLDSGGFDTQYF.

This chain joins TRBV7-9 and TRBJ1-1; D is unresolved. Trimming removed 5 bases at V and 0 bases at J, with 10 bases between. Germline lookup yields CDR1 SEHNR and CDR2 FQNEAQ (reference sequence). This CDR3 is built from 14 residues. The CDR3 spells CASSPNLLNTEAFF. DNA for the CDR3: TGTGCCAGCAGCCCCAACTTATTGAACACTGAAGCTTTCTTT.

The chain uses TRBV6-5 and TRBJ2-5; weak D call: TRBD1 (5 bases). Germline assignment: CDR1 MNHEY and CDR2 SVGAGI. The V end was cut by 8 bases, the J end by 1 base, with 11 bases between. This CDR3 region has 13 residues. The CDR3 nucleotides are TGTGCCAGCTCGATCGACAGCCAAGAGACCCAGTACTTC. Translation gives CASSIDSQETQYF.

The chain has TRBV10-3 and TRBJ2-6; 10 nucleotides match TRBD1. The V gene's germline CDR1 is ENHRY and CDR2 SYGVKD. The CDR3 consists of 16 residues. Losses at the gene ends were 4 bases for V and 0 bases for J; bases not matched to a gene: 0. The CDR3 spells CAISGTGGSGANVLTF. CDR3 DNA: TGTGCCATCAGTGGGACAGGGGGCTCTGGGGCCAACGTCCTGACTTTC.

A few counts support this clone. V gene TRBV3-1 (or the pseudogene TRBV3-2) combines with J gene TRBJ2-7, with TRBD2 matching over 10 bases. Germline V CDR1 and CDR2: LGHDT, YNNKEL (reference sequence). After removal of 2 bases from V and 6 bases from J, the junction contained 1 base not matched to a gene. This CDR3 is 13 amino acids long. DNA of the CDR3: TGTGCCAGCAGCCAACTAGCGGGAGCCGAGCAGTACTTC. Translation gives CASSQLAGAEQYF.

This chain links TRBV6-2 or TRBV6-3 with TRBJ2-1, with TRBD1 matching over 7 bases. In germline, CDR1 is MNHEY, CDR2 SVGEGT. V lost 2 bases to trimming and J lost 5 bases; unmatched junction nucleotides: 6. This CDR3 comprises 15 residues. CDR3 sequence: CASSYMRQGNNEQFF. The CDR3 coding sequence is TGTGCCAGCAGTTACATGCGACAGGGTAACAATGAGCAGTTCTTC.

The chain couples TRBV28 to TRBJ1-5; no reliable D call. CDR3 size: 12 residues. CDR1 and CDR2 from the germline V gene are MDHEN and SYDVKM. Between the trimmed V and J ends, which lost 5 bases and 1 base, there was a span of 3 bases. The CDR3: CASSQSNQPQHF. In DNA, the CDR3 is TGTGCCAGCAGTCAGAGCAATCAGCCCCAGCATTTT. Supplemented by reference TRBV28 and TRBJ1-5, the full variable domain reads DVKVTQSSRYLVKRTGEKVFLECVQDMDHENMFWYRQDPGLGLRLIYFSYDVKMKEKGDIPEGYSVSREKKERFSLILESASTNQTSMYLCASSQSNQPQHFGDGTRLSIL.

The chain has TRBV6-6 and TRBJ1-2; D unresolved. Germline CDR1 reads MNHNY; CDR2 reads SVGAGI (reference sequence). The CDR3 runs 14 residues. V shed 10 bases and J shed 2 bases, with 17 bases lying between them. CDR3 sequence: CATLKENENYGYTF. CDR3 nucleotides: TGTGCCACCCTTAAGGAGAATGAAAACTATGGCTACACCTTC.

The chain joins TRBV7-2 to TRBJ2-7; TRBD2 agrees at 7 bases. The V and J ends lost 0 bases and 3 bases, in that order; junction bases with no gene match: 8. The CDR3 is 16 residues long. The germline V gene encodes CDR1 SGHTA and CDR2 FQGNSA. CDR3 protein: CASSLAASGMSYEQYF. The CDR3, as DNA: TGTGCCAGCAGCTTAGCGGCTAGCGGTATGAGCTACGAGCAGTACTTC. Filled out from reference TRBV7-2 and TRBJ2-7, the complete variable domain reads GAGVSQSPSNKVTEKGKDVELRCDPISGHTALYWYRQSLGQGLEFLIYFQGNSAPDKSGLPSDRFSAERTGGSVSTLTIQRTQQEDSAVYLCASSLAASGMSYEQYFGPGTRLTVT.

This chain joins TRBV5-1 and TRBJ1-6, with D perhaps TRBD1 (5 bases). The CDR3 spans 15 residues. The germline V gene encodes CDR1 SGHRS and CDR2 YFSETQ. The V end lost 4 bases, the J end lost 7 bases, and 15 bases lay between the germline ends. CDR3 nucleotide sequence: TGCGCCAGCAGCGAAACGGGGGTGGAGAATTCACCCCTCCACTTT. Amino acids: CASSETGVENSPLHF. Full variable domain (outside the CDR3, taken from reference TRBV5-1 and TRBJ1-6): KAGVTQTPRYLIKTRGQQVTLSCSPISGHRSVSWYQQTPGQGLQFLFEYFSETQRNKGNFPGRFSGRQFSNSRSEMNVSTLELGDSALYLCASSETGVENSPLHFGNGTRLTVT.

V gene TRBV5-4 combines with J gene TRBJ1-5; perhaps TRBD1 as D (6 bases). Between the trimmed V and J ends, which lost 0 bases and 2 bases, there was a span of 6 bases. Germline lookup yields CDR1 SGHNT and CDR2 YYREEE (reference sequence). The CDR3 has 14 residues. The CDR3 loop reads CASSLGTGNQPQHF. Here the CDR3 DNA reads TGTGCCAGCAGCTTGGGGACAGGCAATCAGCCCCAGCATTTT.

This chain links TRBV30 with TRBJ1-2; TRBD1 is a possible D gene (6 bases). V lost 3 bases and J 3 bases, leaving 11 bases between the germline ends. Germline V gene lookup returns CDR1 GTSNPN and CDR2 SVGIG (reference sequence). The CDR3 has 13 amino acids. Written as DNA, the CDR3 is TGTGCCTGGAGCCTTACAGGGTACTATGGCTACACCTTC. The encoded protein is CAWSLTGYYGYTF.

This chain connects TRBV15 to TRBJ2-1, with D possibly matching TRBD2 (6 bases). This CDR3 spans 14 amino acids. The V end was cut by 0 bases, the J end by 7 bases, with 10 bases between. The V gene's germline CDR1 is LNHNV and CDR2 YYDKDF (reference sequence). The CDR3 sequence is CATSRDLGRNEQFF. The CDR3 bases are TGTGCCACCAGCAGAGATCTGGGGAGGAATGAGCAGTTCTTC.

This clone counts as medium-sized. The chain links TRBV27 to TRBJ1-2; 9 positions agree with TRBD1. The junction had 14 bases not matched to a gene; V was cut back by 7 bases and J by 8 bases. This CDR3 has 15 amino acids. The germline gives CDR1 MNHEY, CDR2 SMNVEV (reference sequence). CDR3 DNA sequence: TGTGCCAGCAACCTTTCGGGACAGGGTAGCAGCGGCTACACCTTC. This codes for CASNLSGQGSSGYTF.

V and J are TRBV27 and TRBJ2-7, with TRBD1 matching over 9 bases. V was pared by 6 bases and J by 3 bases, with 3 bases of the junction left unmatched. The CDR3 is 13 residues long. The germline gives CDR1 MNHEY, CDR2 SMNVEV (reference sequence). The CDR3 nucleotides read TGTGCCAGCAGGGGGGGACAGGGCTACGAGCAGTACTTC. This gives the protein CASRGGQGYEQYF.

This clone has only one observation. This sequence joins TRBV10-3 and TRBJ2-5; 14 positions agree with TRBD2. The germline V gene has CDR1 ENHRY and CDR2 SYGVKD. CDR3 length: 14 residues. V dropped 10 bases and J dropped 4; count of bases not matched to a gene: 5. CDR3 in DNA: TGTGCCACCCGGACTAGCGGGGGGCCAGAGACCCAGTACTTC. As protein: CATRTSGGPETQYF.

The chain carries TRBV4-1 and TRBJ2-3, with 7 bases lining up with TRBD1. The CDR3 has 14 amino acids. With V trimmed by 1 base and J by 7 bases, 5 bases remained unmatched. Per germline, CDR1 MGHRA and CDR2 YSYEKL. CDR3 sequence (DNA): TGCGCCAGCAGCCAAGTTTACAGGGGCTATACGCAGTATTTT. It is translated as CASSQVYRGYTQYF.

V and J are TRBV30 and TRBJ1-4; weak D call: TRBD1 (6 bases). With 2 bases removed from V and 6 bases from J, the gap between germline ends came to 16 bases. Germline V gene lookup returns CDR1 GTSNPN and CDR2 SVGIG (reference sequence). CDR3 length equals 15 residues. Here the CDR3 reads CAWSSGVDGYEKLFF. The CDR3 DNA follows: TGTGCCTGGAGTTCAGGGGTTGATGGGTATGAAAAACTGTTTTTT.

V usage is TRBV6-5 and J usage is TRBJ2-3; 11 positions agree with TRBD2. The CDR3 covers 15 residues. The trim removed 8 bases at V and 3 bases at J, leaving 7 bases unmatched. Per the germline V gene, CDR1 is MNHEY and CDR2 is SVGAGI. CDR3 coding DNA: TGTGCCAGCGGCTCGACTAGCGGGAAGACAGATACGCAGTATTTT. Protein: CASGSTSGKTDTQYF.

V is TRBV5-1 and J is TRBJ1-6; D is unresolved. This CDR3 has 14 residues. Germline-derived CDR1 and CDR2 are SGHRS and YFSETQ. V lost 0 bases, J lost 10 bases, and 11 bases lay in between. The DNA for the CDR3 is TGCGCCAGCAGCTTGGAAGCCTTGGAGTCACCCCTCCACTTT. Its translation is CASSLEALESPLHF.

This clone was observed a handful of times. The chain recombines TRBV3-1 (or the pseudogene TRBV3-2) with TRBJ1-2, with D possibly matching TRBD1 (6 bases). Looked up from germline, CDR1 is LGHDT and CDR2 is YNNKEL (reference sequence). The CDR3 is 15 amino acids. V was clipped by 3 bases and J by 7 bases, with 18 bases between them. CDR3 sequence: CASSHPLGGARGYTF. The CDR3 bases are TGTGCCAGCAGCCATCCGCTGGGGGGGGCGCGTGGCTACACCTTC.

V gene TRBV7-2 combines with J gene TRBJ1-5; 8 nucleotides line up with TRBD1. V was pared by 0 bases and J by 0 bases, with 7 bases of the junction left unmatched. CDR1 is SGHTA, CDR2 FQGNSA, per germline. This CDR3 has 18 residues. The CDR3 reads CASSLAAGGHNSNQPQHF. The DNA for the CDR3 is TGTGCCAGCAGCTTAGCGGCAGGGGGCCATAATAGCAATCAGCCCCAGCATTTT.

The CDR3 DNA sequence: TGTGCCAGCAGCCAGCCGGTTAACCTAGCGGGGGGCACAGATACGCAGTATTTT. It translates to CASSQPVNLAGGTDTQYF. The chain is built from TRBV7-2 and TRBJ2-3; TRBD2 matches at 10 bases. This CDR3 has 18 residues. Trimming took 5 bases from V and 1 from J; bases not matched to a gene: 12. From germline, CDR1 is SGHTA and CDR2 FQGNSA.

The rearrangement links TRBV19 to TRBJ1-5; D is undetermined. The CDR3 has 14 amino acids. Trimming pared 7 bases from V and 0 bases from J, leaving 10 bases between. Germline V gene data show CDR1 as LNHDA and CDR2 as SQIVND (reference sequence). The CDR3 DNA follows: TGTGCCAGTACTAACTCCTATAGCAATCAGCCCCAGCATTTT. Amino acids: CASTNSYSNQPQHF.

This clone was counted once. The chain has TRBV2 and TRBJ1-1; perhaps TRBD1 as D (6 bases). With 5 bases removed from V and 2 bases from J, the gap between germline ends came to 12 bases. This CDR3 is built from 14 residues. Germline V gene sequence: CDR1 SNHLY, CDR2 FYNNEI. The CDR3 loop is CASSLHRDNTEAFF. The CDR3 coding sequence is TGTGCCAGCAGTCTTCACAGGGATAACACTGAAGCTTTCTTT. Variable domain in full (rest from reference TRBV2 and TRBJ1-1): EPEVTQTPSHQVTQMGQEVILRCVPISNHLYFYWYRQILGQKVEFLVSFYNNEISEKSEIFDDQFSVERPDGSNFTLKIRSTKLEDSAMYFCASSLHRDNTEAFFGQGTRLTVV.

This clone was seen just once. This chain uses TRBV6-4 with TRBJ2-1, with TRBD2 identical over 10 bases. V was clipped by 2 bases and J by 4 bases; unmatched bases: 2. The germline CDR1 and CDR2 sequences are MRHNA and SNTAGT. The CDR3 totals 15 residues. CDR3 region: CASSDTSGTYNEQFF. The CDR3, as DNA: TGTGCCAGCAGTGACACTAGCGGGACTTACAATGAGCAGTTCTTC.

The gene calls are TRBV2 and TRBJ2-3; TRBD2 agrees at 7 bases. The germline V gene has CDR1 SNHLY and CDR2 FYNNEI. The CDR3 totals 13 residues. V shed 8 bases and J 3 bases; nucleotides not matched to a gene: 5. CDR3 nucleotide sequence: TGTGCCAGCGGAAGGGAGGGAACAGATACGCAGTATTTT. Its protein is CASGREGTDTQYF. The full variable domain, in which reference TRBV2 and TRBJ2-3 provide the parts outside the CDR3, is EPEVTQTPSHQVTQMGQEVILRCVPISNHLYFYWYRQILGQKVEFLVSFYNNEISEKSEIFDDQFSVERPDGSNFTLKIRSTKLEDSAMYFCASGREGTDTQYFGPGTRLTVL.

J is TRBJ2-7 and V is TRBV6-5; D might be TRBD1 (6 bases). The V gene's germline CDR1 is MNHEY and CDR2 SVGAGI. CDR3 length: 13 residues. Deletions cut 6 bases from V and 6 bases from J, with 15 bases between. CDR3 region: CASRIQGTGEQYF. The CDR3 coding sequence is TGTGCCAGCAGGATACAGGGAACGGGCGAGCAGTACTTC.